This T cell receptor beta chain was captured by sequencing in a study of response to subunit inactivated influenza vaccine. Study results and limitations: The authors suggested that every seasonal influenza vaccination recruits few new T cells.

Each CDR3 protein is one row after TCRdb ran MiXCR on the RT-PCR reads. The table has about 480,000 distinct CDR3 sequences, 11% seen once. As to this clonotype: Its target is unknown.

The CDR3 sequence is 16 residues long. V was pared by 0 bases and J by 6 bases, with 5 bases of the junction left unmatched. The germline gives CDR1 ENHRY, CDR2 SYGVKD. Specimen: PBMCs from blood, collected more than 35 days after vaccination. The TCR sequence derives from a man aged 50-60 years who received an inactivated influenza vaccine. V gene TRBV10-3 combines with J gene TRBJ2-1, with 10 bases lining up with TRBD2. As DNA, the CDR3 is TGTGCCATCAGTGAGTCGCCTAGCGGGGGACTCAATGAGCAGTTCTTC. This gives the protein CAISESPSGGLNEQFF.